The 6 T cell receptor beta chains presented below share a single source sample, sequenced in a study of metastatic and nonmetastatic thyroid tumors. Treatment of any kind had been given to no patient before thyroid surgery. TCRdb re-analyzed the PCR reads using MiXCR. The sample includes 20,000 to 25,000 clones, roughly a fifth of them seen just once. Sequencing was performed on blood. All receptors come from a female donor with papillary thyroid cancer or a benign thyroid nodule (not recorded which). Some clones in this sample may be carry-over from other donors' samples.

This clone appeared many times. The chain combines TRBV10-1 with TRBJ1-1; D not certain. CDR3 length equals 11 residues. Germline V gene data show CDR1 as WNHNN and CDR2 as SYGVQD (reference sequence). Trimming shortened V by 2 bases and J by 8 bases, and 6 bases separated the two germline ends. As DNA, the CDR3 is TGCGCCAGCAGTGAGGGAGAAGAAGCTTTCTTT. It specifies CASSEGEEAFF.

This rearrangement joins TRBV20-1 to TRBJ1-3; the D is unclear. Germline values: CDR1 DFQATT, CDR2 SNEGSKA (reference sequence). Trimming took off 0 bases at V and 4 bases at J, with 10 bases between the two ends. CDR3 length: 14 amino acids. The chain's CDR3 is CSARDGSSGNTIYF. In DNA form, the CDR3 reads TGCAGTGCTAGAGACGGGTCTTCGGGAAACACCATATATTTT.

This clone was seen repeatedly, ten times or more. This could be a read error, since a much larger clone is one nucleotide away. The chain is built from TRBV7-3 and TRBJ2-2; D might be TRBD1 (5 bases). This CDR3 spans 14 amino acids. The V gene's germline CDR1 is SGHTA and CDR2 FQGTGA. The CDR3 reads CASNLQANTGELFF. Here the CDR3 DNA reads TGTGCCAGCAACTTACAGGCCAACACCGGGGAGCTGTTTTTT.

To note about this clone: One junction end disagrees with the germline gene, perhaps due to a read error. This CDR3 reads CASSLGDVGHPPHF. CDR3 bases: TGTGCCAGCAGCCTAGGGGACGTCGGGCATCCCCCGCATTTT. The chain is built from TRBV14 and TRBJ1-5, with a weak D call TRBD1 (5 bases). Germline V gene sequence: CDR1 SGHDN, CDR2 FVKESK. The CDR3 runs 14 residues.

This clone was seen at least ten times. The chain employs TRBV27 and TRBJ2-1, with D maybe TRBD1 (6 bases). CDR1 and CDR2 (germline): MNHEY, SMNVEV (reference sequence). This CDR3 is built from 13 residues. Trimming took 2 bases from V and 10 from J, leaving 12 bases between them. DNA of the CDR3: TGTGCCAGCAGTTTACGCGGAGACAGGGAGCAGTTCTTC. Its translation: CASSLRGDREQFF.

This chain uses TRBV5-6 with TRBJ2-7, with 7 bases matching TRBD1. Germline loops: CDR1 SGHDT, CDR2 YYEEEE. CDR3 length: 13 residues. After removal of 6 bases from V and 6 bases from J, the junction contained 9 bases not matched to a gene. DNA for the CDR3: TGTGCCAGCATCAAGACAGGGTTGGTCGAGCAGTACTTC. Protein product: CASIKTGLVEQYF.